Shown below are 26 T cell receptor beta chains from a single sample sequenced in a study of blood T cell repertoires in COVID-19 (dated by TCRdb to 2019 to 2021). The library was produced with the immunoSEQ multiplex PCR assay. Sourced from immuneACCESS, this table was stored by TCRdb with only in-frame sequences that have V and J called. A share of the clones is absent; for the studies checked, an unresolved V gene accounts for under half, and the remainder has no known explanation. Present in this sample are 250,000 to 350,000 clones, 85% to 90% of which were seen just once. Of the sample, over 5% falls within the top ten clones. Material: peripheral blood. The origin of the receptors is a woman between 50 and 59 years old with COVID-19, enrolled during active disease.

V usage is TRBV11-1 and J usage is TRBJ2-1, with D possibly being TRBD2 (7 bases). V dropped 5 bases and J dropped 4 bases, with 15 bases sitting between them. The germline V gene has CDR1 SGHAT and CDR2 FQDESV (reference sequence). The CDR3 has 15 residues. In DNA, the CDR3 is TGTGCCAGCAGCCGGGGGGCAGCGGGGTACAATGAGCAGTTCTTC. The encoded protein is CASSRGAAGYNEQFF.

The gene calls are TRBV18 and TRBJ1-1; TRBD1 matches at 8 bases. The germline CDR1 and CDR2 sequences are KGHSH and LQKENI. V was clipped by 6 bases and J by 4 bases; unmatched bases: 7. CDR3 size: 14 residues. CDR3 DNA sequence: TGTGCCAGCTCGGCCCTAGACAGGGGCACTGAAGCTTTCTTT. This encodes CASSALDRGTEAFF.

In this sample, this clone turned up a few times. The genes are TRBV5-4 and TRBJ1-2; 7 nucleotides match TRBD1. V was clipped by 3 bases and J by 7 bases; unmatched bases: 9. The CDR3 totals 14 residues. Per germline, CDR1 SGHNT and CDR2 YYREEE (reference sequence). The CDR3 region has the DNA TGTGCCAGCAGCTCAGACAGGGTTTCCCTTGGCTACACCTTC. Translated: CASSSDRVSLGYTF.

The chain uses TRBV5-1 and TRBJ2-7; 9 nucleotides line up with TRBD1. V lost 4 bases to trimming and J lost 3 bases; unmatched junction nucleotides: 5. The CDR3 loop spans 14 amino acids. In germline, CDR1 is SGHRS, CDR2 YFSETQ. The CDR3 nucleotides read TGCGCCAGCAGCCCCGGGACAGGGATCTACGAGCAGTACTTC. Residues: CASSPGTGIYEQYF.

CDR3 coding DNA: TGCAGTGCTAGGACAGACACTGAAGCTTTCTTT. It specifies CSARTDTEAFF. The chain is built from TRBV20-1 and TRBJ1-1, with D perhaps matching TRBD1 (5 bases). Germline V gene sequence: CDR1 DFQATT, CDR2 SNEGSKA (reference sequence). V lost 3 bases and J lost 3, with 5 bases in between. The CDR3 totals 11 residues.

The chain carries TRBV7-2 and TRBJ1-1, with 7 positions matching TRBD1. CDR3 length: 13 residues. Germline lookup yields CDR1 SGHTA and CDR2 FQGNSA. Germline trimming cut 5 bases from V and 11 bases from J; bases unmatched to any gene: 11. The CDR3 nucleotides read TGTGCCAGCAGCGGCAGACAGGGAGGACAGGCTTTCTTT. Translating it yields CASSGRQGGQAFF.

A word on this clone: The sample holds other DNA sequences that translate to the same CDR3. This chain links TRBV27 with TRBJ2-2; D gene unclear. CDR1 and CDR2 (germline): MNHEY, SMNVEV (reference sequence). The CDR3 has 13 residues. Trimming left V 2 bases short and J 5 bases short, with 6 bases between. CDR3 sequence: CASSLRRTGELFF. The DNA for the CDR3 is TGTGCCAGCAGTTTACGGCGGACCGGGGAGCTGTTTTTT.

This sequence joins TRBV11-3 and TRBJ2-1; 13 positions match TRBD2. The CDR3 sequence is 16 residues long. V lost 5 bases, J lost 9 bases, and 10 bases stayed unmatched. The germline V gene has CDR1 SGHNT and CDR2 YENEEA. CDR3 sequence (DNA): TGTGCCAGCAGCACTTGGACTAGCGGGAGCCTGGGTGAGCAGTTCTTC. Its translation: CASSTWTSGSLGEQFF.

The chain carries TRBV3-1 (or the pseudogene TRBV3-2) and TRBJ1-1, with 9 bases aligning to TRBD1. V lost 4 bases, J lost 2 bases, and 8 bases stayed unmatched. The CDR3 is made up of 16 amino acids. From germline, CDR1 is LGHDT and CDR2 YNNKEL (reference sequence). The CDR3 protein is CASSPRDRVTNTEAFF. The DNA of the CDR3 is TGTGCCAGCAGCCCCCGGGACAGGGTGACCAACACTGAAGCTTTCTTT.

CDR3 bases: TGTGCCAGCAGTTACCGCCGGACACCACCTCGGGAGACCCAGTACTTC. Amino acid sequence: CASSYRRTPPRETQYF. The chain joins TRBV6-5 to TRBJ2-5; D is perhaps TRBD1 (5 bases). The CDR3 loop spans 16 amino acids. Trimming left V 2 bases short and J 5 bases short, with 18 bases between. Germline assignment: CDR1 MNHEY and CDR2 SVGAGI.

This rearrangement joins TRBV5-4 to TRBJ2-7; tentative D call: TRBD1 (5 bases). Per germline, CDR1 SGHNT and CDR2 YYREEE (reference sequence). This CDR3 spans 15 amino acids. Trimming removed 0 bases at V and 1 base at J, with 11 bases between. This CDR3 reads CASSLESGSSYEQYF. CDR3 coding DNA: TGTGCCAGCAGCTTGGAGTCAGGGTCTTCCTACGAGCAGTACTTC.

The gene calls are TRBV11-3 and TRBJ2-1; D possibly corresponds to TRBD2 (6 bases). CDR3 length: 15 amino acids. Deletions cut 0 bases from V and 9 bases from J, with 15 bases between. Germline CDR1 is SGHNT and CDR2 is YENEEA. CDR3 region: CASSLDFRGFAEQFF. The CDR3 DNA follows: TGTGCCAGCAGCTTAGATTTTCGGGGGTTCGCTGAGCAGTTCTTC.

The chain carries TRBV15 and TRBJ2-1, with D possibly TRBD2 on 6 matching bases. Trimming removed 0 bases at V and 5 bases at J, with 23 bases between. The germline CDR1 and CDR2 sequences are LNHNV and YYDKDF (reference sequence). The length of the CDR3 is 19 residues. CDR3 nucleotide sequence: TGTGCCACCAGCAGAGATAAGGCGCGGGGCGCCAAGGGCCACAATGAGCAGTTCTTC. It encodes CATSRDKARGAKGHNEQFF.

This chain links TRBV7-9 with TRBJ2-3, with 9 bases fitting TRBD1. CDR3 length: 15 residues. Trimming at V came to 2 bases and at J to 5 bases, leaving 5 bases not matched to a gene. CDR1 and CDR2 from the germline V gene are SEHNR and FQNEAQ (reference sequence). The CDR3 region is CASSLRGQGGDTQYF. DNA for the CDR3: TGTGCCAGCAGCTTACGGGGACAGGGAGGAGATACGCAGTATTTT.

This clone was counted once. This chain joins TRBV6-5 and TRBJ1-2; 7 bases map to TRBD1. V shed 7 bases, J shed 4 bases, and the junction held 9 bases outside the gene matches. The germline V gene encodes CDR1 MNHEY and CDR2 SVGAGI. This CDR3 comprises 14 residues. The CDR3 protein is CASTRQGTGYGYTF. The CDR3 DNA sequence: TGTGCCAGCACTCGACAGGGAACGGGCTATGGCTACACCTTC.

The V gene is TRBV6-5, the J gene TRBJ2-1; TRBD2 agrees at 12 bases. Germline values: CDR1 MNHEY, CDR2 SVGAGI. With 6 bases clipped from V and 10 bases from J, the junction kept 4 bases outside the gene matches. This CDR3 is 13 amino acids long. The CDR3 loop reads CASRLTSGGEQFF. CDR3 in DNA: TGTGCCAGCAGGCTGACTAGCGGGGGCGAGCAGTTCTTC.

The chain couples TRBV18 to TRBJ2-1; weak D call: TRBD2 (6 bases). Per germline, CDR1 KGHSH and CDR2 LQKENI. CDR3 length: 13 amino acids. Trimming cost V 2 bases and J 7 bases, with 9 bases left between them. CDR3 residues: CASSPTAGNEQFF. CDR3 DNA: TGTGCCAGCTCACCAACGGCGGGAAATGAGCAGTTCTTC.

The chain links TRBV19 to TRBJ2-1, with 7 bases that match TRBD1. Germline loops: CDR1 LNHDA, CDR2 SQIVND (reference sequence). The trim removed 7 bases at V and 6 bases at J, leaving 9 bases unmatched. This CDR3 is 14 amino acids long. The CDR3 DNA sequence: TGTGCCAGTAAGATTAGGACAGGACCCAATGAGCAGTTCTTC. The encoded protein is CASKIRTGPNEQFF.

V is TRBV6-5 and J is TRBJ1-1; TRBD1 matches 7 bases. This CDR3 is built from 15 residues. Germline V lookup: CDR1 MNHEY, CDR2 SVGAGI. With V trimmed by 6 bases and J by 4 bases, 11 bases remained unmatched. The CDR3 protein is CASRSSTGVGTEAFF. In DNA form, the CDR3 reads TGTGCCAGCAGATCCTCCACAGGGGTCGGCACTGAAGCTTTCTTT.

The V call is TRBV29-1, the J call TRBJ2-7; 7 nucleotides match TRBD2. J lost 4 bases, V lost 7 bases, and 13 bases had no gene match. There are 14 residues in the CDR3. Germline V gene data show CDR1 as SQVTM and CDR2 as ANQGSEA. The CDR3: CSGGGGKMVYEQYF. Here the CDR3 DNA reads TGCAGCGGTGGGGGGGGGAAGATGGTATACGAGCAGTACTTC.

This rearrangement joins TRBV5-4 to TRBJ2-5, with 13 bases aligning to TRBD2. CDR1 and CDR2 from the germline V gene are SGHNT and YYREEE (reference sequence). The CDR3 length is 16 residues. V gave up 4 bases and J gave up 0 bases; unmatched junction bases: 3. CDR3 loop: CASSPGTSGDQETQYF. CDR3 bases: TGTGCCAGCAGCCCGGGGACTAGCGGGGACCAAGAGACCCAGTACTTC.

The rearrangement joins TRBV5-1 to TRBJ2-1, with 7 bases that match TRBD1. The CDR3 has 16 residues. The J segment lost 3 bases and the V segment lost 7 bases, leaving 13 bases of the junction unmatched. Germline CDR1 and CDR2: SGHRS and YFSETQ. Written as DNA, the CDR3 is TGCGCCAGCTACTCCGGCCGACAGGGAAACTACAATGAGCAGTTCTTC. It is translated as CASYSGRQGNYNEQFF.

In DNA form, the CDR3 reads TGTGCCAGCAGCTTAGGAGGACTAGCGGGAGAAACAGATACGCAGTATTTT. Translation gives CASSLGGLAGETDTQYF. This sequence joins TRBV7-2 and TRBJ2-3; 13 bases align to TRBD2. The CDR3 length is 17 residues. The V gene's germline CDR1 is SGHTA and CDR2 FQGNSA. Trimming removed 1 base from V and 3 bases from J; junction bases left unmatched: 4.

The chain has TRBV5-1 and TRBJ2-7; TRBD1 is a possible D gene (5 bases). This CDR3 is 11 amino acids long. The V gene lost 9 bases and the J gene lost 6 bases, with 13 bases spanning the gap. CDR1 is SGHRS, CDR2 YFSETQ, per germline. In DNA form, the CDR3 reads TGCGCCACCGGAGAGCAGGGCGAGCAGTACTTC. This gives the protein CATGEQGEQYF.

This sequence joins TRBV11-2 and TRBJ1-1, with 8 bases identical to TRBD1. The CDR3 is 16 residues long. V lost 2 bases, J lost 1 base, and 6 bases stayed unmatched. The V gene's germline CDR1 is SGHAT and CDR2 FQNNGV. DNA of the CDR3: TGTGCCAGCAGCTTAACTACCGGGACAGGGAACACTGAAGCTTTCTTT. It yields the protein CASSLTTGTGNTEAFF.

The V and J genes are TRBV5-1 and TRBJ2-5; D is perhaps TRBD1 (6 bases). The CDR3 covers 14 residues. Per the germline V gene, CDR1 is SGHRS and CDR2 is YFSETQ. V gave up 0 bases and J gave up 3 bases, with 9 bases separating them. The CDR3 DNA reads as TGCGCCAGCAGCTTGGGAAGGACAGAAGAGACCCAGTACTTC. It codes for CASSLGRTEETQYF.